Included here is one T cell receptor (beta chain) sequence, with context. TCRdb's copy holds only in-frame clones and misses some; the assay was immunoSEQ multiplex PCR. The sample lists approximately 44,000 clones; approximately 91% were seen once. Per the germline V gene, CDR1 is SGHNT and CDR2 is YYREEE (reference sequence). This CDR3 has 15 residues. With 4 bases removed from V and 0 bases from J, the gap between germline ends came to 8 bases. The source of the sample is a study of T cell changes during pregnancy in multiple sclerosis. The receptor was derived from a female donor in good health, enrolled as a control in a pregnancy study. The sequenced sample was CD4+ T cells from peripheral blood mononuclear cells, obtained in the second trimester of pregnancy. V is TRBV5-4 and J is TRBJ2-6; D gene uncertain. The chain's CDR3 is CASSPYISGANVLTF. DNA of the CDR3: TGTGCCAGCAGCCCCTATATCTCTGGGGCCAACGTCCTGACTTTC. Full variable domain (rest looked up from reference TRBV5-4 and TRBJ2-6): ETGVTQSPTHLIKTRGQQVTLRCSSQSGHNTVSWYQQALGQGPQFIFQYYREEENGRGNFPPRFSGLQFPNYSSELNVNALELDDSALYLCASSPYISGANVLTFGAGSRLTVL.